The 11 T cell receptor beta chains below come from one sample, sequenced in a study of shared clonotypes between healthy human individuals. TCRdb keeps only in-frame clones here, not all; method: immunoSEQ multiplex PCR. The sample holds over 400,000 clones, 90% to 97% seen once. Source material: naive CD4+ T cells sorted from blood. Sample subset: CD45RA+ positively selected. The receptors shown here come from a woman aged 25 to 39 in good health.

The chain has TRBV5-1 and TRBJ2-3; no definite D call. V lost 2 bases, J lost 2 bases, and 9 bases lay in between. There are 14 residues in the CDR3. The germline gives CDR1 SGHRS, CDR2 YFSETQ. In DNA form, the CDR3 reads TGCGCCAGCAGCTTCAACCGATACACAGATACGCAGTATTTT. Translated: CASSFNRYTDTQYF.

The chain has TRBV11-3 and TRBJ2-7; D possibly corresponds to TRBD1 (5 bases). CDR1 and CDR2 (germline): SGHNT, YENEEA. CDR3 length: 14 residues. The ends were cut back, 0 bases at V and 4 bases at J, with 10 bases in the middle. The CDR3 here is CASSLEGSGYEQYF. In DNA, the CDR3 is TGTGCCAGCAGCTTAGAAGGGTCAGGGTACGAGCAGTACTTC.

The V call is TRBV5-4, the J call TRBJ2-3; 8 bases agree with TRBD2. The CDR3 extends over 14 amino acids. Germline trimming cut 3 bases from V and 5 bases from J; bases unmatched to any gene: 5. CDR1 and CDR2 (germline): SGHNT, YYREEE (reference sequence). In nucleotides, the CDR3 is TGTGCCAGCAGCTCAGAACTAGCGGAAGATACGCAGTATTTT. It is translated as CASSSELAEDTQYF.

The table lists this clone with a few counts. V usage is TRBV19 and J usage is TRBJ1-3, with no clear D. The CDR3 contains 16 residues. Germline V gene data show CDR1 as LNHDA and CDR2 as SQIVND (reference sequence). Trimming shortened V by 6 bases and J by 0 bases, and 15 bases separated the two germline ends. The CDR3 bases are TGTGCCAGTAGCCCACTTGGGAGGGACTCTGGAAACACCATATATTTT. Translation gives CASSPLGRDSGNTIYF.

The chain couples TRBV28 to TRBJ1-5; D possibly corresponds to TRBD1 (5 bases). With 3 bases removed from V and 3 bases from J, the gap between germline ends came to 15 bases. The CDR3 sequence is 16 residues long. Per the germline V gene, CDR1 is MDHEN and CDR2 is SYDVKM. CDR3 sequence: CASSFSTDRPNQPQHF. The CDR3 nucleotides are TGTGCCAGCAGTTTCTCTACCGACAGACCCAATCAGCCCCAGCATTTT.

J is TRBJ2-1 and V is TRBV5-5; 8 nucleotides match TRBD1. CDR1 is SGHKS and CDR2 is YYEKEE in the germline V gene (reference sequence). The junction had 12 bases not matched to a gene; V was cut back by 9 bases and J by 13 bases. The CDR3 runs 12 residues. Here the CDR3 reads CATPGQGNSQFF. In nucleotides, the CDR3 is TGTGCCACCCCCGGACAGGGAAACTCCCAGTTCTTC.

This sequence joins TRBV5-1 and TRBJ1-1, with TRBD1 matching over 8 bases. Germline trimming cut 3 bases from V and 11 bases from J; bases unmatched to any gene: 6. There are 12 residues in the CDR3. Germline CDR1 and CDR2: SGHRS and YFSETQ. CDR3 in amino acids: CASSYETGEAFF. The CDR3 coding sequence is TGCGCCAGCAGCTATGAGACAGGGGAGGCTTTCTTT.

The chain has TRBV6-6 and TRBJ1-1; 9 bases map to TRBD1. The CDR3 runs 12 residues. With V trimmed by 2 bases and J by 10 bases, 2 bases remained unmatched. Germline V gene lookup returns CDR1 MNHNY and CDR2 SVGAGI (reference sequence). The CDR3 spells CASSYGQGRAFF. The CDR3 nucleotides read TGTGCCAGCAGTTACGGACAGGGGAGAGCTTTCTTT.

In regard to this clone: As the CDR3 is not closed by the conserved phenylalanine or tryptophan, this likely results from a read error. Because the CDR3's place on the DNA is in doubt, the DNA is left out and the CDR3 is given as listed by TCRdb. This chain uses TRBV19 with TRBJ2-7; the tabulated D call, TRBD2, remains unverified against the DNA. The CDR3 totals 10 residues, both ends included. Germline V gives CDR1 LNHDA, CDR2 SQIVND (reference sequence). The CDR3 region is CATSRTSGLL.

V is TRBV28 and J is TRBJ2-7, with TRBD1 matching 7 bases. Germline-derived CDR1 and CDR2 are MDHEN and SYDVKM. V shed 6 bases and J 5 bases; nucleotides not matched to a gene: 4. The CDR3 totals 12 residues. The CDR3 bases are TGTGCCAGCAGGAGACAGGGTAACGAGCAGTACTTC. This codes for CASRRQGNEQYF.

The chain couples TRBV10-3 to TRBJ1-1; unclear D gene. V dropped 3 bases and J dropped 5 bases, with 10 bases sitting between them. From germline, CDR1 is ENHRY and CDR2 SYGVKD. There are 13 residues in the CDR3. For the CDR3, the DNA is TGTGCCATCAGTGACCCGGTGGGGACTGAAGCTTTCTTT. It codes for CAISDPVGTEAFF.